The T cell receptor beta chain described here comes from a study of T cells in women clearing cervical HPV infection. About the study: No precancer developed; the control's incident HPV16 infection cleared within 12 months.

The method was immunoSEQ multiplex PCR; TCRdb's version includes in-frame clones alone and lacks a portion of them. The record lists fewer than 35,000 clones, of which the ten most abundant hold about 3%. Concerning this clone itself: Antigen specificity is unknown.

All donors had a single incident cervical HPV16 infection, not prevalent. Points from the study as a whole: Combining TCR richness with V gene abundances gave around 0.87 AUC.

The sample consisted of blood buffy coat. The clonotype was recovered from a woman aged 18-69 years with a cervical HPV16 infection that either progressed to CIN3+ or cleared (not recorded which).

CDR3 DNA, as far as it was read: TGCGCCAGCAGCTTGGATCTCACTGAA. Its translation: CASSLDLTE. From start to end, the CDR3 is CASSLDLTEAFF. The chain joins TRBV5-1 to TRBJ1-1; D ambiguous. The CDR3 is cut off 3 residues early in the read; its end comes from the germline J gene. Germline CDR1 reads SGHRS; CDR2 reads YFSETQ. V was clipped by 0 bases and J by 4 bases, with 4 bases between them. CDR3 length: 12 residues.